This paragraph reports one TCR beta chain. Its antigen is not known. The entry originates in a study of cytomegalovirus exposure and HLA in healthy donors. Primers for the PCR totalled 60 Vbeta and 13 Jbeta. Only in-frame clones appear in the TCRdb table, and some are missing; sequencing was by immunoSEQ multiplex PCR. The repertoire holds about 120,000 clones, with 70% to 85% as singletons. The study's findings and limits: Several of the most significant clusters were apparently associated with common viral pathogens in a later analysis.

Trimming removed 3 bases at V and 0 bases at J, with 4 bases between. This CDR3 comprises 14 residues. Germline CDR1 reads SGDLS; CDR2 reads YYNGEE. Sequencing input: PBMCs. This sequence joins TRBV9 and TRBJ2-6; D is undetermined. This TCR was sampled from a woman between 40 and 55 years old in good health and CMV-seropositive. The CDR3 coding sequence is TGTGCCAGCAGCGCCAACTCTGGGGCCAACGTCCTGACTTTC. This sequence encodes CASSANSGANVLTF.